This is a list of T cell receptor beta chains from one sample in a study of control samples from healthy donors and cancer patients. Profiling relied on immunoSEQ multiplex PCR, and the TCRdb table lists in-frame clones only, not all of them. The top ten hold roughly 1.2% of the sample, which has some 71,000 clones, just over 90% seen once. The specimen sequenced was PBMCs. These receptors all stem from a woman aged 50 to 60 with colorectal cancer. CDR3s include the opening cysteine and the closing phenylalanine or tryptophan. The order of the fields is clone size, J gene, V gene, D gene, CDR3 protein, CDR3 DNA. A D gene is named only where the DNA matches it firmly. Where a row states a size, it is once, few, many or the class of an expanded clone; other rows omit it.

>once|TRBJ2-1|TRBV7-3|.
CASSLTGGILSEQFF
TGTGCCAGCAGCTTAACTGGCGGGATTCTTAGTGAGCAGTTCTTC
>.|TRBJ2-7|TRBV27|TRBD2
CASTRAGGLYYEQYF
TGTGCCAGCACCCGAGCGGGGGGCCTCTACTACGAGCAGTACTTC
>.|TRBJ2-3|TRBV7-3|TRBD2
CASSLIGGRATDTQYF
TGTGCCAGCAGCTTAATTGGCGGGAGAGCCACAGATACGCAGTATTTT
>.|TRBJ1-4|TRBV7-9|TRBD1
CASSLEQGEKLFF
TGTGCCAGCAGCTTAGAACAGGGGGAAAAACTGTTTTTT
>.|TRBJ1-1|TRBV27|.
CASSLVSGGQAFF
TGTGCCAGCAGTCTAGTTTCCGGAGGTCAAGCTTTCTTT
>.|TRBJ1-2|TRBV18|.
CASSPEGGNRGYTF
TGTGCCAGCTCCCCGGAAGGAGGGAATCGGGGCTACACCTTC
>.|TRBJ1-1|TRBV12-3/TRBV12-4|.
CASSPVRGFEAFF
TGTGCCAGCAGTCCGGTGCGGGGCTTTGAAGCTTTCTTT
>.|TRBJ1-6|TRBV28|TRBD1
CASSLGQSNSPLHF
TGTGCCAGCAGTTTGGGACAGAGTAATTCACCCCTCCACTTT
>.|TRBJ1-1|TRBV5-4|.
CASSLAGGYGAFF
TGTGCCAGCAGCTTGGCGGGGGGCTATGGAGCTTTCTTT
>once|TRBJ2-5|TRBV18|.
CASSPQGHPRETQYF
TGTGCCAGCTCACCACAGGGACACCCTCGAGAGACCCAGTACTTC
>.|TRBJ2-7|TRBV19|TRBD2
CASKRDLAGLEQYF
TGTGCCAGCAAACGTGACTTAGCGGGATTGGAACAGTACTTC
>.|TRBJ2-7|TRBV19|.
CASSIDHNKQYF
TGTGCCAGTAGTATAGATCACAACAAGCAGTACTTC
>.|TRBJ1-1|TRBV12-3/TRBV12-4|.
CASSGPGRRSAFF
TGTGCCAGCAGTGGGCCGGGACGCAGATCCGCTTTCTTT
>.|TRBJ2-7|TRBV27|.
CASSSIAGTSPYEQYF
TGTGCCAGCAGTTCAATCGCCGGGACAAGCCCCTACGAGCAGTACTTC
>.|TRBJ2-2|TRBV6-5|.
CASFLGTGELFF
TGTGCCAGCTTTCTAGGGACGGGGGAGCTGTTTTTT
>once|TRBJ2-2|TRBV19|.
CASIRGQNTGELFF
TGTGCCAGTATCAGGGGCCAGAACACCGGGGAGCTGTTTTTT
>.|TRBJ2-5|TRBV4-2|TRBD2
CASSEAHRRTSGSFETQYF
TGTGCCAGCAGCGAAGCCCACCGGCGGACTAGCGGGAGCTTCGAGACCCAGTACTTC
>few|TRBJ1-1|TRBV5-4|.
CASSLTGGFPEAFF
TGTGCCAGCAGCTTGACCGGGGGTTTCCCTGAAGCTTTCTTT
>once|TRBJ2-1|TRBV2|.
CASSDPSLPEQFF
TGTGCCAGCAGTGATCCCTCTCTCCCTGAGCAGTTCTTC
>.|TRBJ2-1|TRBV24-1|TRBD2
CATSTGLAGGIRRNEQFF
TGTGCCACCAGTACCGGACTAGCGGGAGGCATACGGAGGAATGAGCAGTTCTTC
>.|TRBJ1-1|TRBV5-4|.
CASSLGRQTNTEAFF
TGTGCCAGCAGCCTGGGGAGGCAGACGAACACTGAAGCTTTCTTT
>.|TRBJ1-1|TRBV3-1/TRBV3-2|.
CASSRQTRDTEAFF
TGTGCCAGCAGCAGGCAGACAAGGGACACTGAAGCTTTCTTT
>.|TRBJ2-7|TRBV14|.
CASSLLVGEQYF
TGTGCCAGCAGCCTACTTGTGGGCGAGCAGTACTTC
>.|TRBJ1-2|TRBV7-3|TRBD1
CASSATGESGYTF
TGTGCCAGCAGCGCCACAGGGGAGAGCGGCTACACCTTC
>.|TRBJ1-2|TRBV19|.
CASTADRDYGYTF
TGTGCCAGTACCGCGGACAGAGATTATGGCTACACCTTC
>.|TRBJ1-2|TRBV30|TRBD1
CAWRRDRPNYGYTF
TGTGCCTGGAGGAGGGACAGACCGAACTATGGCTACACCTTC
>.|TRBJ2-6|TRBV6-5|.
CASSLLSGANVLTF
TGTGCCAGCAGCCTTCTATCTGGGGCCAACGTCCTGACTTTC
>.|TRBJ2-6|TRBV3-1/TRBV3-2|.
CASSQVRGPNVLTF
TGTGCCAGCAGCCAAGTCCGGGGGCCAAACGTCCTGACTTTC
>.|TRBJ2-7|TRBV3-1/TRBV3-2|TRBD2
CASSQDKRGTSDFYEQYF
TGTGCCAGCAGCCAAGATAAAAGGGGGACTAGCGATTTTTACGAGCAGTACTTC
>.|TRBJ2-5|TRBV4-2|.
CASSQEGGDASQETQYF
TGTGCCAGCAGCCAAGAGGGCGGAGACGCGAGCCAAGAGACCCAGTACTTC
>.|TRBJ1-1|TRBV5-1|.
CASSLEFAGNTEAFF
TGCGCCAGCAGCTTGGAATTCGCGGGGAACACTGAAGCTTTCTTT